Here is one TCR beta chain with its context. Its antigen is not yet known. Per-nucleotide qualities are absent, and no much larger clonotype sits a single base away. The data belong to a study of graft-versus-host responses after intestinal transplantation (dated by TCRdb to the early 2020s). Looking at the study overall: Recipients received multivisceral, liver-intestinal, or isolated intestinal transplants. Every recipient was given anti-thymocyte globulin induction, followed by around three years of maintenance tacrolimus and steroids. Alloreactive clones were identified by sequencing pre-transplant mixed lymphocyte reaction products and comparing them with unstimulated pre-transplant donor and recipient T cells. After intestinal transplantation, graft-versus-host and host-versus-graft alloreactive T cell clones were followed in the graft, circulation and bone marrow using bulk TCR-beta CDR3 sequencing. Samples from a few later patients were sequenced in-house on an Illumina MiSeq with MiXCR processing rather than by the commercial service. A peak of at least 4% donor T cells among recipient peripheral blood mononuclear cells was the definition used for donor T cell macrochimerism. The cohort enrolled 20 to 30 intestinal transplant recipients, one of whom was a retransplant, and a few patients without pretransplant specimens were excluded. General findings and caveats noted by the study authors: Patients with donor T cell macrochimerism had high GvH to HvG T cell clonal ratios in their allografts. Early after transplant, declines in HvG clones were associated with peak levels of circulating GvH clones. The relatively low number and heterogeneity of intestinal transplant patients limited the conclusions. GvH clones were detected in recipient bone marrow, and some appeared earlier in ileal mucosa or blood, consistent with an intestinal mucosal origin.

The germline V gene provides CDR1 SGHVS and CDR2 FNYEAQ. The CDR3 holds 15 amino acids from the cysteine to the phenylalanine. Only the CDR3 portion is preserved as DNA: 45 bases, with reading frame beginning at the first base. V gives up 1 base and J gives up 1 base, and the segment between their germline ends measures 5 bases. Libraries were made using the immunoSEQ multiplex PCR assay. Adaptive Biotechnologies carried out high-throughput TCR-beta CDR3 sequencing of genomic DNA for most patients. In the source study's methods: Adaptive's ImmunoSEQ software supplied the TCR sequencing data for 18 patients, while MiXCR and VDJtools were used to process three other patients. CDR3 nucleotide sequences shared between donor and recipient were removed because their origin could not be assigned. Alloreactive clones required at least 2-fold expansion over unstimulated cells and minimum CFSE-low frequency of 0.002% (template counts) or 0.001% (read counts). A clone was considered mappable if detected in the sequenced pre-transplant spleen, lymph node, or MLR CFSE-low populations of the donor or recipient. Cumulative frequency of alloreactive clones was calculated as a percentage of all sequences weighted by copy number. TCRdb holds this immuneACCESS table with in-frame rearrangements only. Some clones are missing; in checked studies, unresolved V genes explain under half, and the rest has no known cause. D and trimming were read from the DNA, whereas the V and J calls and clone size are those reported in that table. The sample table shows around 23,000 clones, and 93% are seen once. Together, the top ten hold less than 0.55% of the sample.

In the first month after transplant, blood samples were collected up to 4 times, and after that at least monthly when available. This TCR came from a human patient who received an intestinal transplant, so some T cells may come from the graft donor. The sample in question was PBMCs, obtained 18 days after transplant. Recombination joined TRBV7-6 with TRBJ2-6, with TRBD2 as a weak D call on 5 bases. The CDR3 amino acid sequence is: CASSLGGSGANVLTF. The sequenced DNA: TGTGCCAGCAGCTTAGGAGGGTCTGGGGCCAACGTCCTGACTTTC.